This T cell receptor (beta chain) stems from a study of response to subunit inactivated influenza vaccine (dated by TCRdb to 2017 to 2018). About the study as a whole: Deep quantitative T cell receptor repertoire profiling was used in the study to track responses to a trivalent subunit inactivated influenza vaccine.

Preparation of the library involved RT-PCR. Instrument used: Illumina HiSeq 2500. In-frame beta chains were kept once TCRdb had trimmed the public reads at Q25 with fastp and called clones with MiXCR. Merged by CDR3 protein, the rows form single entries marked with the most common genes and DNA. In all, the sample holds hundreds of thousands of distinct CDR3 sequences, and approximately 7.1% of those were seen once. 10% to 15% of the sample belongs to the ten largest clones. Notes on this clonotype: Its antigen remains undetermined. Base qualities were left out, and no much larger clone turns up one base away.

CDR1 and CDR2, looked up from the germline V gene, are SGHRS and YFSETQ. V was cut back by 0 bases and J by 2 bases, leaving a gap of 15 bases between them. Spanning cysteine to phenylalanine, the CDR3 consists of 17 amino acids. Just the 51-base CDR3 DNA is kept, in frame starting at base 1. The full study reports these points: It was suggested by the authors that each seasonal influenza vaccination may recruit only a limited number of new T cells.

In this chain, TRBV5-1 is recombined with TRBJ1-5; D gene: possibly TRBD1, on 6 matching bases. The sequencing used PBMCs from blood, collected about 24 months after vaccination. This TCR came from a man between 50 and 69 years old who received an inactivated influenza vaccine. Donor details come from another sample of the same person, matched by shared clones. In nucleotide form, the sequence is TGCGCCAGCAGCTTGGCCCCCAGGGGTGAGGGCAATCAGCCCCAGCATTTT. It codes for CASSLAPRGEGNQPQHF. Supplemented by the reference TRBV5-1 and TRBJ1-5 proteins around the CDR3, the complete variable domain is KAGVTQTPRYLIKTRGQQVTLSCSPISGHRSVSWYQQTPGQGLQFLFEYFSETQRNKGNFPGRFSGRQFSNSRSEMNVSTLELGDSALYLCASSLAPRGEGNQPQHFGDGTRLSIL.